Below are 15 T cell receptor beta chains sequenced from a single sample in a study of blood T cells in healthy people across ages. With a J-beta primer mix and a sample-barcoded 5' primer, a second PCR ran about 7 to 11 cycles. TCRdb re-called the 5' RACE reads through MiXCR, storing one row per CDR3 protein. The sample yields about 1.5 million distinct CDR3 sequences, 42% seen once. Material: blood. The receptors were gathered from a woman under 30 in good health.

The chain uses TRBV5-1 and TRBJ2-1; TRBD1 is a possible D gene (5 bases). This CDR3 spans 14 amino acids. Germline-derived CDR1 and CDR2 are SGHRS and YFSETQ. Trimming took 4 bases from V and 6 from J, leaving 14 bases between them. The DNA for the CDR3 is TGCGCCAGCAGCAATAGACAGAAGATCAATGAGCAGTTCTTC. Translating gives CASSNRQKINEQFF.

This clonotype was recorded a few times. This rearrangement joins TRBV20-1 to TRBJ2-3, with 10 bases aligning to TRBD2. CDR3 length: 16 residues. Germline-derived CDR1 and CDR2 are DFQATT and SNEGSKA (reference sequence). The CDR3 reads CRAGLAGASSTDTQYF. Written as DNA, the CDR3 is TGCAGGGCGGGGCTAGCGGGGGCTTCTAGCACAGATACGCAGTATTTT.

The chain has TRBV14 and TRBJ2-4; TRBD2 matches at 8 bases. The end of the DNA aligns better with TRBJ2-7, so the J call may be wrong. This CDR3 region has 15 residues. The V gene's germline CDR1 is SGHDN and CDR2 FVKESK. The CDR3 is CASSQEAGGHYEQYF. As DNA, the CDR3 is TGTGCCAGCAGCCAAGAGGCGGGGGGTCATTACGAGCAGTACTTC.

The chain is built from TRBV28 and TRBJ1-2; TRBD1 agrees at 9 bases. This CDR3 has 14 residues. Trimming at V came to 7 bases and at J to 4 bases, leaving 7 bases not matched to a gene. CDR1 and CDR2 (germline): MDHEN, SYDVKM. Here the CDR3 reads CASTSGQGVYGYTF. CDR3 nucleotides: TGTGCCAGCACCTCGGGACAGGGCGTCTATGGCTACACCTTC.

The V and J genes are TRBV24-1 and TRBJ1-1; D uncertain. V lost 0 bases to trimming and J lost 6 bases, with 1 base between them. Germline CDR1 is KGHDR and CDR2 is SFDVKD. The length of the CDR3 is 11 residues. CDR3 DNA: TGTGCCACCAGTGATTTGGCTGAAGCTTTCTTT. Its protein is CATSDLAEAFF.

V and J are TRBV6-5 and TRBJ1-4, with D perhaps TRBD1 (6 bases). Between the trimmed V and J ends, which lost 8 bases and 0 bases, there was a span of 16 bases. The germline CDR1 and CDR2 sequences are MNHEY and SVGAGI. This CDR3 is built from 16 residues. For the CDR3, the DNA is TGTGCCAGCGGGGGGCTGGCAACTGCAACTAATGAAAAACTGTTTTTT. Translation: CASGGLATATNEKLFF.

On this clonotype: The CDR3 carries no conserved terminal phenylalanine or tryptophan, so it likely arises from a read error. The chain couples TRBV20-1 to TRBJ2-7; D perhaps matches TRBD2 (5 bases). There are 13 residues in the CDR3. Germline V gives CDR1 DFQATT, CDR2 SNEGSKA (reference sequence). The CDR3 DNA is TGCTGTGCTACCCGGACGTCCGGGGACGAGCAGTACCTC. Its translation is CCATRTSGDEQYL.

The rearrangement links TRBV29-1 to TRBJ1-1; D is unclear. The CDR3 spans 13 residues. V was pared by 2 bases and J by 8 bases, with 15 bases between. Germline V gives CDR1 SQVTM, CDR2 ANQGSEA. CDR3 sequence: CSVELINKGEAFF. The CDR3 DNA sequence: TGCAGCGTTGAACTCATAAATAAGGGCGAAGCTTTCTTT.

The J gene is TRBJ2-3, the V gene TRBV3-1; maybe TRBD2 (6 bases). This CDR3 region has 19 residues. Germline V gene sequence: CDR1 LGHDT, CDR2 YNNKEL (reference sequence). V lost 1 base to trimming and J lost 2 bases, with 22 bases between them. The CDR3 coding sequence is TGTGCCAGCAGCCAAGCGGTAGGGCGTAGCGGCAACGACACAGATACGCAGTATTTT. This translates into CASSQAVGRSGNDTDTQYF.

The J gene is TRBJ2-2, the V gene TRBV12-3 or TRBV12-4; TRBD2 matches 8 bases. The V gene end was trimmed by 5 bases and the J gene end by 7 bases; junction bases not matched to a gene: 9. The length of the CDR3 is 15 residues. DNA for the CDR3: TGTGCCAGCAGTGGGGGACCGCGGGGGGTCGGGGAGCTGTTTTTT. It yields the protein CASSGGPRGVGELFF.

The V and J genes are TRBV12-3 or TRBV12-4 and TRBJ2-7, with D perhaps TRBD1 (5 bases). This CDR3 is 12 amino acids long. V lost 6 bases, J lost 6 bases, and 12 bases lay in between. CDR3 nucleotide sequence: TGTGCCAGCAGGCCCCAGGGTATCGAGCAGTACTTC. Translation: CASRPQGIEQYF.

This clonotype was observed a handful of times. The J gene is TRBJ2-1, the V gene TRBV4-2; maybe TRBD1 (5 bases). The CDR3 is 13 amino acids. V shed 4 bases and J shed 7 bases, with 11 bases lying between them. CDR1 is LGHNA and CDR2 is YNFKEQ in the germline V gene. CDR3 nucleotide sequence: TGTGCCAGCAGCCTTTTAGGGGTGAATGAGCAGTTCTTC. Protein sequence: CASSLLGVNEQFF.

This clonotype was seen more than once but under ten times. The chain carries TRBV5-1 and TRBJ1-4, with D tentatively TRBD1 (6 bases). This CDR3 has 17 amino acids. Trimming took 5 bases from V and 2 from J, leaving 19 bases between them. Germline V lookup: CDR1 SGHRS, CDR2 YFSETQ. The CDR3 reads CASSPHNPGATNEKLFF. The CDR3 DNA reads TGCGCCAGCAGTCCCCATAACCCAGGGGCGACTAATGAAAAACTGTTTTTT.

The V and J genes are TRBV2 and TRBJ1-2; D perhaps matches TRBD1 (6 bases). CDR1 SNHLY and CDR2 FYNNEI come from the germline V gene. V was cut by 5 bases and J by 0 bases, with 19 bases left in between. The CDR3 extends over 17 amino acids. CDR3 nucleotides: TGTGCCAGCAGTCCTACCACCCGACAGGCTACTAACTATGGCTACACCTTC. Translated: CASSPTTRQATNYGYTF.

V usage is TRBV20-1 and J usage is TRBJ2-1, with 11 bases fitting TRBD2. Germline CDR1 reads DFQATT; CDR2 reads SNEGSKA (reference sequence). CDR3 length equals 16 residues. The V and J ends lost 5 bases and 4 bases, in that order; junction bases with no gene match: 10. The CDR3 DNA reads TGCAGTGCTGACGACCCGGGACTAGCGGTGTACAATGAGCAGTTCTTC. Amino acid sequence: CSADDPGLAVYNEQFF.